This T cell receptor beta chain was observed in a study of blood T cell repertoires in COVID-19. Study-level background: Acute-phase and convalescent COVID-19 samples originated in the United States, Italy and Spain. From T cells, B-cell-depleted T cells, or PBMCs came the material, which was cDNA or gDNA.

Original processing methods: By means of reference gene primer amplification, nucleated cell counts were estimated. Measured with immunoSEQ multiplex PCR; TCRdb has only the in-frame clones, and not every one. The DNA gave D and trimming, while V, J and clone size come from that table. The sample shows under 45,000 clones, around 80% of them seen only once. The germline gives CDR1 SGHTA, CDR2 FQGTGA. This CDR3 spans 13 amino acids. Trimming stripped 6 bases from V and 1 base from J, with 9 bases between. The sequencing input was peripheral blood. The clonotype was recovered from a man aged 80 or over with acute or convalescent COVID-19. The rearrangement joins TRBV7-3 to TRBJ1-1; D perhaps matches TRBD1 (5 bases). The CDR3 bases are TGTGCCAGCAGTCCAAGGGGGAACACTGAAGCTTTCTTT. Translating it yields CASSPRGNTEAFF.